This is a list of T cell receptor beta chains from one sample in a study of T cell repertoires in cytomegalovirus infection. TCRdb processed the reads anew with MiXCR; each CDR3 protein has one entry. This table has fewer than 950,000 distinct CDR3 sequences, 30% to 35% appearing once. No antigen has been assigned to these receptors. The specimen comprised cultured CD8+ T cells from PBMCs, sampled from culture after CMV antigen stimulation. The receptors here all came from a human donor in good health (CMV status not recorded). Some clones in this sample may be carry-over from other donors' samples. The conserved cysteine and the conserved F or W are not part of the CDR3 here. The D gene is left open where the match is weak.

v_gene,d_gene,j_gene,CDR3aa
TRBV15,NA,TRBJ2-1,ATSAYNEQF
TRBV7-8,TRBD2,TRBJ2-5,ASSSGLVYQETQY
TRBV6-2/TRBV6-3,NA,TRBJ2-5,ASNLEDYMGETQY
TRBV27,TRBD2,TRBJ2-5,ASNPTSGGLKTQY
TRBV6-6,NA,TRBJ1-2,ASSYDYATNYGYT
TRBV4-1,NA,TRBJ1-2,ASSQAGGGFDAGYT
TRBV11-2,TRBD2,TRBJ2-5,ASSDPSSRRLAGEETQY
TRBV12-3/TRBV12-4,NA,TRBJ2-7,ASSGQFYEQY
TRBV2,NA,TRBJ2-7,ASRLGQLYEQY
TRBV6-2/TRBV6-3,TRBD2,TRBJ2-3,ASSHNSQRDLTDTQY
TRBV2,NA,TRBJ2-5,ASRTLGGEETQY
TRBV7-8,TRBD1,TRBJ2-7,ASSIDRVYEQY
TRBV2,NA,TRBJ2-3,ASSWGTQY
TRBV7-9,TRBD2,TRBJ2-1,ASSPGPGLAGGSYNEQF
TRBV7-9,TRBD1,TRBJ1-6,ASSPVGTVNSPLH
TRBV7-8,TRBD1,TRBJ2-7,ASSFRTGSQHEQY
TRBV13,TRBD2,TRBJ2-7,ASSPYGGGSYEQY
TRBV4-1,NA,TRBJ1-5,ASSSLTGHQPQH
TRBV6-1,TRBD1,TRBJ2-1,ASSDPGGKVLYNEQF
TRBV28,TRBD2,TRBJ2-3,ASSYGTRQDTQY
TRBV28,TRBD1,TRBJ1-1,ASSWPTGFLRTEAF
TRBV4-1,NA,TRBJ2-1,ASSQDTLGEGVGGLGEQF
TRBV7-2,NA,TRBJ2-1,ASSLAGPGLYNEQF
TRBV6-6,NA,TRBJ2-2,ASSSHDLGELF
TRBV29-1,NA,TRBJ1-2,SVEDLNGGYT
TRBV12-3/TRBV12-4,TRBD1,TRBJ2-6,ASSFPGTGESGANVLT
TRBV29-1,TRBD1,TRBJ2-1,SAGQGAYNEQF
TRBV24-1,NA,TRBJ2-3,ATSPAGGLSDTQY
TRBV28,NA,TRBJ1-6,ASSLVGDYSNSPLH
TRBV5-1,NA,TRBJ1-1,ASSLRDTYTEAF
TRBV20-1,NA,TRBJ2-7,SASDRSSYEQY
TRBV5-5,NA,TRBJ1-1,ASTRFGSDTEAF
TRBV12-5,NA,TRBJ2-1,ASGPTGFSEQF
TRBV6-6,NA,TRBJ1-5,ASRLPGRKISNQPQH
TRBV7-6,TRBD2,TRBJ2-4,ASSRSGGVAKNIQY
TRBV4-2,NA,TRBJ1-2,ANSQGGVLDGYT
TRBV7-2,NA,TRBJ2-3,ASSLAGLTDTQY
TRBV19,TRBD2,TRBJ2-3,ASSIGLLLAGVADTQY
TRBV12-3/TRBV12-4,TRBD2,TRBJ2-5,ASSFFGGSGGQETQY
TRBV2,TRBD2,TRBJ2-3,ASSETLRQGAGVDTQY
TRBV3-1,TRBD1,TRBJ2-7,ASSHGDSRPYEQY
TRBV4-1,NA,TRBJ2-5,ASSQVPDQETQY
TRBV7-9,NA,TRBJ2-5,ASRQEGGSEETQY
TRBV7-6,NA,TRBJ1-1,ASSKTVGQRTEAF
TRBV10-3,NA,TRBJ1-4,AISESQGGTPVKLF
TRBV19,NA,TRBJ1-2,ASRPTGAVNYGYT
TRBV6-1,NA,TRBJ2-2,ASSWAGPPGTGELF
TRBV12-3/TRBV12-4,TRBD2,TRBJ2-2,ASIVAGGYNTGELF
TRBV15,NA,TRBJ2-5,ATSKNRAPQETQY
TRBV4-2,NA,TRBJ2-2,ASSQGARGTGELF
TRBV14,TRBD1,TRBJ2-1,ASSEVKDRMYNEQF
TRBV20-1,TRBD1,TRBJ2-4,SAPSGTAKNIQY
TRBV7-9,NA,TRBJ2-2,ASSLAWQGQNTGELF
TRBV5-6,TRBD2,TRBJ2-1,ASSLNLAGVYNEQF
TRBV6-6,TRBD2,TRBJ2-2,ASSPVTGGAYTGELF
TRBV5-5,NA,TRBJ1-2,ASSLGGRWDGYT
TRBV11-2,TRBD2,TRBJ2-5,ASRGLAGVAETQY
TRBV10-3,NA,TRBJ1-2,AIRTLTGYT
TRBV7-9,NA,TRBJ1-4,ASREVGGVGEKLF